This TCR beta chain comes out of a study of blood T cell repertoires in COVID-19. Study background: Nucleic acid was either cDNA or gDNA, and it came from T cells, B-cell-depleted T cells, or PBMCs.

Authors' processing steps: Reference gene primer amplification yielded estimated nucleated cell counts. Method: immunoSEQ multiplex PCR; TCRdb's copy keeps in-frame clones and lacks some. Clone size and V and J calls were adopted from that table, with D and trimming inferred from the DNA. The data contain 340,000 or so clones, around 80% of them singletons. V was clipped by 3 bases and J by 7 bases; unmatched bases: 6. Germline CDR1 reads SGHVS; CDR2 reads FQNEAQ. CDR3 length: 14 amino acids. This chain connects TRBV7-8 to TRBJ2-1; 7 bases match TRBD2. The origin of this receptor is a young man with active or convalescent COVID-19. Sequenced: peripheral blood. CDR3 sequence: CASSFKPAGNEQFF. CDR3 bases: TGTGCCAGCAGCTTTAAGCCAGCGGGAAATGAGCAGTTCTTC.